The rows below give T cell receptor beta chains drawn from one sample of a study of cytomegalovirus exposure and HLA in healthy donors. Data came from immunoSEQ multiplex PCR; TCRdb stores just in-frame clones and leaves some out. The table includes 160,000 or so clones, approximately 90% detected once. The sequencing sample was made of PBMCs. These receptors were collected from a man aged 18 to 29 in good health and CMV-seronegative. CDR3s include the opening cysteine and the closing phenylalanine or tryptophan. D genes are given only for firm matches. The size field is filled for only some rows; it gives once, few, many or a size class.

-	TRBV6-4	TRBJ2-7	few	CASSEQVYEQYF	TGTGCCAGCAGTGAACAAGTCTACGAGCAGTACTTC
-	TRBV5-1	TRBJ1-1	-	CASSLEQGTEAFF	TGCGCCAGCAGCTTGGAACAGGGAACTGAAGCTTTCTTT
-	TRBV5-1	TRBJ2-2	-	CASSLEIGRGHTGELFF	TGCGCCAGCAGCTTGGAGATCGGGCGGGGGCACACCGGGGAGCTGTTTTTT
-	TRBV6-1	TRBJ2-2	-	CASSARARGLTTGELFF	TGTGCCAGCAGTGCCCGCGCCAGAGGGCTCACAACCGGGGAGCTGTTTTTT
-	TRBV7-2	TRBJ2-7	-	CASSLGSLRYEQYF	TGTGCCAGCAGCTTAGGTAGCCTTCGCTACGAGCAGTACTTC
TRBD1	TRBV25-1	TRBJ1-5	-	CASSGQGAGQPQHF	TGTGCCAGCAGTGGACAGGGGGCGGGACAGCCCCAGCATTTT
-	TRBV27	TRBJ2-1	-	CASSHGDEQFF	TGTGCCAGCAGTCACGGGGATGAGCAGTTCTTC
-	TRBV7-9	TRBJ1-6	-	CASSFKGVNSPLHF	TGTGCCAGCAGCTTCAAGGGGGTGAATTCACCCCTCCACTTT
-	TRBV28	TRBJ1-2	-	CASSLPGNGYGYTF	TGTGCCAGCAGTTTACCAGGGAATGGATATGGCTACACCTTC
-	TRBV28	TRBJ1-5	-	CASSGRGFQPQHF	TGTGCCAGTTCTGGGAGAGGGTTTCAGCCCCAGCATTTT
-	TRBV7-7	TRBJ2-2	-	CASSSTAGGQWMAGELFF	TGTGCCAGCAGCTCGACGGCGGGGGGACAGTGGATGGCCGGGGAGCTGTTTTTT
-	TRBV6-1	TRBJ2-2	-	CASSGGVWARELFF	TGTGCCAGCAGTGGGGGAGTATGGGCCCGGGAGCTGTTTTTT
-	TRBV7-9	TRBJ1-5	-	CASSSRGGKEQPQHF	TGTGCCAGCAGCTCCCGGGGGGGAAAAGAACAGCCCCAGCATTTT
TRBD2	TRBV5-1	TRBJ2-2	once	CASRTSGAGNTGELFF	TGCGCCAGCCGGACTAGCGGGGCCGGGAACACCGGGGAGCTGTTTTTT
-	TRBV29-1	TRBJ2-5	-	CSVARLEGTQYF	TGCAGCGTCGCCAGACTAGAAGGGACCCAGTACTTC
TRBD2	TRBV27	TRBJ2-3	-	CASSLLPSGGADTQYF	TGTGCCAGCAGTTTATTACCTAGCGGGGGGGCAGATACGCAGTATTTT
-	TRBV9	TRBJ2-2	-	CASSAGVWGAGELFF	TGTGCCAGCAGCGCCGGGGTTTGGGGGGCCGGGGAGCTGTTTTTT
TRBD1	TRBV5-1	TRBJ1-1	-	CASSLFAGGNEAFF	TGCGCCAGCAGCTTGTTCGCAGGGGGCAATGAAGCTTTCTTT
-	TRBV6-1	TRBJ1-4	-	CASSNHRDNEKLFF	TGTGCCAGCAGTAACCACAGGGACAATGAAAAACTGTTTTTT
TRBD2	TRBV5-1	TRBJ2-3	-	CASSPSGSPDTQYF	TGCGCCAGCAGCCCTAGCGGGAGTCCAGATACGCAGTATTTT
TRBD2	TRBV9	TRBJ2-3	-	CASSAYPLAGRDTQYF	TGTGCCAGCAGCGCGTACCCCCTAGCGGGAAGAGATACGCAGTATTTT
TRBD1	TRBV6-5	TRBJ1-1	-	CASTIGTGGRTEAFF	TGTGCCAGCACCATAGGGACAGGCGGGCGGACTGAAGCTTTCTTT
-	TRBV14	TRBJ1-2	-	CASRGAGSYGYTF	TGTGCCAGCAGGGGGGCAGGGAGCTATGGCTACACCTTC
-	TRBV6-1	TRBJ2-6	-	CASSIEPGANVLTF	TGTGCCAGCAGTATAGAGCCTGGGGCCAACGTCCTGACTTTC
TRBD2	TRBV7-2	TRBJ2-3	-	CASSLGAGEVVDTQYF	TGTGCCAGCAGCTTAGGAGCGGGAGAGGTTGTGGATACGCAGTATTTT